Listed below are T cell receptor beta chains from one sample, sequenced in a study of cytomegalovirus exposure and HLA in healthy donors. Generated by immunoSEQ multiplex PCR, the TCRdb table keeps only in-frame clones and is missing some. This table has about 110,000 clones, roughly two thirds appearing once. The sequencing input was PBMCs. These receptor sequences come from a man in his forties or fifties in good health and CMV-seronegative. Both conserved end residues are trimmed from each CDR3. Fields, in order: V gene, J gene, CDR3 length, CDR3 protein.

TRBV9	TRBJ2-3	13	ASSRLAGGVDTQY
TRBV19	TRBJ2-2	15	ASSTGRSGANTGELF
TRBV6-4	TRBJ2-2	12	ASSAQGGTGELF
TRBV28	TRBJ2-7	12	ASSLTGFLYEQY
TRBV5-1	TRBJ2-3	17	ASSFGVMGGKGPTDTQY
TRBV19	TRBJ1-6	16	ASSRFRGLSSYNSPLH
TRBV6-7	TRBJ1-1	10	ARLPGQPEAF
TRBV2	TRBJ2-7	11	ASYRGVSYEQY
TRBV28	TRBJ2-5	13	ASSSPGQGAKTQY
TRBV28	TRBJ2-1	10	ASRGGYNERF
TRBV7-9	TRBJ1-5	13	ASSSGTKGYQPQH
TRBV20-1	TRBJ2-3	9	SASRALAQY
TRBV4-3	TRBJ2-7	17	ASSQVRSKVGRTYYEQY
TRBV5-1	TRBJ2-5	16	ASSLGDLAGPRKETQY
TRBV15	TRBJ1-4	9	ATNNNEKLF